A selection of T cell receptor beta chains follows, all from one sample in a study of human T cells and chemical hapten exposure. TCRdb ran MiXCR on the RACE reads and lists one entry per CDR3 protein. The data hold some 84,000 distinct CDR3 sequences, with 10% to 12% observed a single time. This specimen consisted of whole blood, obtained in connection with sensitization to the hapten diphenylcyclopropenone (DPC). Receptors originate from a woman aged 45-65 years with alopecia areata. Some clones in this sample may be carry-over from other donors' samples. Both conserved end residues are trimmed from each CDR3.

CDR3 length	V gene	CDR3 protein
16	TRBV12-3/TRBV12-4	ASSFGSEPLPTKNIQY
14	TRBV11-2	ASSLARGPIGSTQY
15	TRBV7-2	ASSLVGTSGNTDTQY
13	TRBV11-1	ASSSGTSNTGELF
9	TRBV12-3/TRBV12-4	ASSLRQEQF
16	TRBV7-2	ASSLEGLAGTPYNEQF
12	TRBV5-5	ASSLLAIYNEQF
9	TRBV12-3/TRBV12-4	ASSLSTEAF
12	TRBV7-8	ASSLAYRNTEAF
12	TRBV20-1	SARGRGRGNTIY